These T cell receptor beta chains were read from a single sample in a study of OX40 agonist ivuxolimab in advanced cancers. TCRdb's copy holds only in-frame clones and misses some; the assay was immunoSEQ multiplex PCR. The table lists about 49,000 clones, about three quarters of them singletons. Sequences were derived from CD4+ or CD8+ T cells sorted from blood, sampled in a trial of the OX40 agonist ivuxolimab. The source of these receptors is an adult with an advanced solid tumor such as melanoma, head and neck, liver or kidney cancer. Both conserved end residues are part of each CDR3. The D gene is left open where the match is weak. Clone sizes are given selectively: once, few, many, or a class where the clone is expanded.

clone_size,d_call,v_call,j_call,cdr3_length,cdr3_nt,cdr3_aa
-,-,TRBV30,TRBJ2-2,14,TGCACCTTACGCTCAGAAACGAACACCGGGGAGCTGTTTTTT,CTLRSETNTGELFF
-,TRBD1,TRBV7-8,TRBJ2-1,16,TGTGCCAGCAGCTTAACAACAGGGGGCTCCTACAATGAGCAGTTCTTC,CASSLTTGGSYNEQFF
few,-,TRBV30,TRBJ1-3,15,TGTGCCTGGAGTAGATTAGCCGCCTCTGGAAACACCATATATTTT,CAWSRLAASGNTIYF
-,-,TRBV5-4,TRBJ1-1,13,TGTGCCAGCAGCTTAGCAGGGGTCACTGAAGCTTTCTTT,CASSLAGVTEAFF
-,-,TRBV7-9,TRBJ1-1,15,TGTGCCAGCAGCTTATGGTCGGGTGGGGGAACTGAAGCTTTCTTT,CASSLWSGGGTEAFF
-,-,TRBV7-8,TRBJ2-3,14,TGTGCCAGCAGCTTTGGGGGTCGCACAGATACGCAGTATTTT,CASSFGGRTDTQYF
-,-,TRBV5-4,TRBJ1-2,10,TGTGGCGACTACAGGGATGGCTACACCTTC,CGDYRDGYTF
-,-,TRBV30,TRBJ1-2,13,TGTGCCTGGAGTTATCGGTCGGACTATGGCTACACCTTC,CAWSYRSDYGYTF
few,-,TRBV4-1,TRBJ1-1,13,TGCGCCAGCAGCCGGGAAGGGAACACTGAAGCTTTCTTT,CASSREGNTEAFF
-,TRBD1,TRBV12-5,TRBJ2-6,16,TGTGCTAGTGGTCGGACAGGAGACTCTGGGGCCAACGTCCTGACTTTC,CASGRTGDSGANVLTF
-,-,TRBV11-2,TRBJ1-1,13,TGTGCCAGCAGCTTAGATCAGTCGGGTGAAGCTTTCTTT,CASSLDQSGEAFF
-,-,TRBV20-1,TRBJ1-1,11,TGCAGTGCTAGTGGGGGTACGGATGCTTTCTTT,CSASGGTDAFF
-,-,TRBV19,TRBJ1-2,14,TGTGCCAGTAGCCAGGCAGGGGCAAGCTATGGCTACACCTTC,CASSQAGASYGYTF
-,-,TRBV5-8,TRBJ1-6,18,TGTGCCAGCAGCCCTCCTCTTTTGTGGAGCTCCTATAATTCACCCCTCCACTTT,CASSPPLLWSSYNSPLHF
-,-,TRBV5-5,TRBJ1-3,18,TGTGCCAGCAGCCCCTCGGGGGCCGGAGGGGTCAGTGGAAACACCATATATTTT,CASSPSGAGGVSGNTIYF